These 10 T cell receptor beta chains came from one sample sequenced in a study of T cells expressing NK-cell markers. Reanalyzing the 5' RACE reads, TCRdb keeps one entry per CDR3 protein, without DNA. This table holds some 500,000 distinct CDR3 sequences. The sample was blood T cells: a sorted CD56 or NKG2C T cell subset, CD4+ or CD8+ T cells, or bulk PBMC T cells (not recorded which). Every receptor here comes from a woman aged 50 to 60 in good health.

V is TRBV5-1 and J is TRBJ2-3; TCRdb picks TRBD1, but there is no DNA to check that call. The CDR3 loop spans 13 amino acids. Germline assignment: CDR1 SGHRS and CDR2 YFSETQ. CDR3 in amino acids: CASSKGTIDTQYF. The complete variable domain, with remaining parts taken from reference TRBV5-1 and TRBJ2-3, reads KAGVTQTPRYLIKTRGQQVTLSCSPISGHRSVSWYQQTPGQGLQFLFEYFSETQRNKGNFPGRFSGRQFSNSRSEMNVSTLELGDSALYLCASSKGTIDTQYFGPGTRLTVL.

This chain joins TRBV9 and TRBJ2-3; TCRdb's assignment of TRBD1 cannot be checked, as there is no DNA. The germline V gene has CDR1 SGDLS and CDR2 YYNGEE. The length of the CDR3 is 15 residues. This CDR3 is CASSEEGGATDTQYF.

The genes are TRBV3-1 and TRBJ2-7; TCRdb's assignment of TRBD1 cannot be checked, as there is no DNA. The CDR3 is 15 residues long. Germline CDR1 reads LGHDT; CDR2 reads YNNKEL (reference sequence). The CDR3 region is CASSQGFSVPYEQYF.

This chain joins TRBV6-5 and TRBJ2-4; the TCRdb call, TRBD2, lacks DNA for checking. Germline lookup yields CDR1 MNHEY and CDR2 SVGAGI. The CDR3 length is 15 residues. CDR3 loop: CASSYPSGGRNIQYF.

The rearrangement joins TRBV27 to TRBJ1-2; TCRdb gives TRBD1 as the D gene, but with no DNA this cannot be confirmed. The CDR3 loop spans 12 amino acids. Per the germline V gene, CDR1 is MNHEY and CDR2 is SMNVEV (reference sequence). The CDR3 region is CASTSQGGGYTF.

J is TRBJ2-2 and V is TRBV25-1; TCRdb selects TRBD1, and the lack of DNA leaves this call unchecked. CDR1 is MGHDK, CDR2 SYGVNS, per germline. The CDR3 has 17 residues. The chain's CDR3 is CASSGVGTGIGTGELFF.

The CDR3 loop reads CASSRGVGTYNEQFF. The rearrangement uses TRBV14 and TRBJ2-1; TCRdb selects TRBD2, and the lack of DNA leaves this call unchecked. The CDR3 sequence is 15 residues long. Looked up from germline, CDR1 is SGHDN and CDR2 is FVKESK.

The chain couples TRBV6-5 to TRBJ2-3. The CDR3 runs 18 residues. CDR1 is MNHEY and CDR2 is SVGAGI in the germline V gene. CDR3 sequence: CASSYSKGAGTSTDTQYF.

The V call is TRBV11-2, the J call TRBJ2-7; TCRdb names TRBD1, which stays unverified in the absence of DNA. CDR3 length: 12 amino acids. The germline V gene encodes CDR1 SGHAT and CDR2 FQNNGV. Here the CDR3 reads CASSRTANEQYF.

The chain combines TRBV7-2 with TRBJ2-1. Germline V lookup: CDR1 SGHTA, CDR2 FQGNSA. The CDR3 extends over 14 amino acids. The chain's CDR3 is CASSTQGSRREQFF.